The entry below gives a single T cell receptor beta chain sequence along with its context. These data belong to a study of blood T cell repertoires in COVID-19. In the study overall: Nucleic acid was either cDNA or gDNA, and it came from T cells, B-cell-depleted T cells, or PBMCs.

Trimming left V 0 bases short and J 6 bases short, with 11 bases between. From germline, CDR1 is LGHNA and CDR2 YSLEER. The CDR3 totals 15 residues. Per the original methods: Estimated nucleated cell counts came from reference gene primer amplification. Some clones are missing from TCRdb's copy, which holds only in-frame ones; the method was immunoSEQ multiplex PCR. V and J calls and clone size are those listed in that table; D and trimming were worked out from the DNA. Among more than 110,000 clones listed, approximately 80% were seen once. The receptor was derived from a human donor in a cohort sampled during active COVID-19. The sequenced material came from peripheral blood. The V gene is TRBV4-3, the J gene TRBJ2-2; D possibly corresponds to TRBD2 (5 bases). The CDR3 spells CASSQESGIAGELFF. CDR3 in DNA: TGCGCCAGCAGCCAAGAATCGGGGATTGCCGGGGAGCTGTTTTTT.